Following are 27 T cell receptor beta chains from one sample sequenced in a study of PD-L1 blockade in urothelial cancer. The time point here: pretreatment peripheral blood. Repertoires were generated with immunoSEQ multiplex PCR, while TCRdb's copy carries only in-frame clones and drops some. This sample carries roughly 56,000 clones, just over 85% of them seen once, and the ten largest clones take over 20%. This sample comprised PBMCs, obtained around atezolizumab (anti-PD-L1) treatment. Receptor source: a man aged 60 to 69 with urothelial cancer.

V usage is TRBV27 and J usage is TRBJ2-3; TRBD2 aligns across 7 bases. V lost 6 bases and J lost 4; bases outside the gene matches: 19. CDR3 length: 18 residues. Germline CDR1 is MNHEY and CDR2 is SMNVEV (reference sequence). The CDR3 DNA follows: TGTGCCAGCAGATATCAGGGAGGGGCTCTAAATGCCGCAGATACGCAGTATTTT. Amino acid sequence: CASRYQGGALNAADTQYF.

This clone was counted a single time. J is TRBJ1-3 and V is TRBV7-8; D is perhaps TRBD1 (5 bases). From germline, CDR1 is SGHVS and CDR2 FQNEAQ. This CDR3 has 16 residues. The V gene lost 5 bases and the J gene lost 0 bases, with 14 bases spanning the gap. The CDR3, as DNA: TGTGCCAGCAGCGCCCAGACAGCGTCCTCTGGAAACACCATATATTTT. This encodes CASSAQTASSGNTIYF.

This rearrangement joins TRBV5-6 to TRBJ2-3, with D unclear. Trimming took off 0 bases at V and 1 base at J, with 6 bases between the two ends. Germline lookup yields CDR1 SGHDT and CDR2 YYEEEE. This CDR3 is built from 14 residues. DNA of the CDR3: TGTGCCAGCAGCTTGGGCAGTGGCACAGATACGCAGTATTTT. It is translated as CASSLGSGTDTQYF.

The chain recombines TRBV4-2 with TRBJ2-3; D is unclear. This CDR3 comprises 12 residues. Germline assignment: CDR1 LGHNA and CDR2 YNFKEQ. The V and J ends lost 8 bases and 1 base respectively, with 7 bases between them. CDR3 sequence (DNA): TGTGCCAGCGCGTTCCGCACAGATACGCAGTATTTT. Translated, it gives CASAFRTDTQYF.

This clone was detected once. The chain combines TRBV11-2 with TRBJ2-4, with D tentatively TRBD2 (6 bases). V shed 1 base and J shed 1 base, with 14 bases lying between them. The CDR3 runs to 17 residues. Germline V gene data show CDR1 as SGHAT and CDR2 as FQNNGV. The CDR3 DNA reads TGTGCCAGCAGCTTAGGCCTTCCCGGGAGCGCCAAAAACATTCAGTACTTC. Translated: CASSLGLPGSAKNIQYF.

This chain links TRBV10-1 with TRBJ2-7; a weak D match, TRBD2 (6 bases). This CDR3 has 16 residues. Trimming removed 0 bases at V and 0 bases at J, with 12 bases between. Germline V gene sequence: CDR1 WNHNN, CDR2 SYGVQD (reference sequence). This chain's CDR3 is CASSESEAGSSYEQYF. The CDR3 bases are TGCGCCAGCAGTGAGTCGGAGGCGGGATCCTCCTACGAGCAGTACTTC.

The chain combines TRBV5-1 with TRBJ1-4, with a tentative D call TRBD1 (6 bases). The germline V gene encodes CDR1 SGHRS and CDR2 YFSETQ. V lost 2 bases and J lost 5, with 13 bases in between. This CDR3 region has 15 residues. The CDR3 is CASSLHDRRNEKLFF. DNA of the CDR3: TGCGCCAGCAGCTTACATGACAGGCGGAATGAAAAACTGTTTTTT.

The CDR3 nucleotides are TGTGCCTGGAGACCCGGGACAGGGTCCCACGAGCAGTACTTC. Translated, it gives CAWRPGTGSHEQYF. This chain links TRBV30 with TRBJ2-7; 9 bases are shared with TRBD1. CDR1 is GTSNPN, CDR2 SVGIG, per germline (reference sequence). V was clipped by 3 bases and J by 5 bases; unmatched bases: 8. The CDR3 is 14 residues long.

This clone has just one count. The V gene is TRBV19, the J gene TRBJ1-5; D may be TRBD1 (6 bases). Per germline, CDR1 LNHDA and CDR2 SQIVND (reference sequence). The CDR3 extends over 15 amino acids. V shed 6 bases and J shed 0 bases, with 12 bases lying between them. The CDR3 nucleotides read TGTGCCAGTAGGCGGGGGCAGGATAGCAATCAGCCCCAGCATTTT. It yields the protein CASRRGQDSNQPQHF.

The CDR3 is CASSLAQGLVGETQYF. CDR3 nucleotides: TGCGCCAGCAGCTTGGCCCAGGGGCTGGTCGGTGAGACCCAGTACTTC. This chain links TRBV5-1 with TRBJ2-5; TRBD1 is a possible D gene (6 bases). V lost 0 bases to trimming and J lost 5 bases, with 17 bases between them. Per germline, CDR1 SGHRS and CDR2 YFSETQ. There are 16 residues in the CDR3.

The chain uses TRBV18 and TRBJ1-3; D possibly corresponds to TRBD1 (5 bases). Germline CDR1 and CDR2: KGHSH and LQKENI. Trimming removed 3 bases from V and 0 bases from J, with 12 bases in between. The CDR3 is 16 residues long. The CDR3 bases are TGTGCCAGCTCACCGCTACAGGATTACTCTGGAAACACCATATATTTT. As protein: CASSPLQDYSGNTIYF. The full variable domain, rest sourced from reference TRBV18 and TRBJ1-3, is NAGVMQNPRHLVRRRGQEARLRCSPMKGHSHVYWYRQLPEEGLKFMVYLQKENIIDESGMPKERFSAEFPKEGPSILRIQQVVRGDSAAYFCASSPLQDYSGNTIYFGEGSWLTVV.

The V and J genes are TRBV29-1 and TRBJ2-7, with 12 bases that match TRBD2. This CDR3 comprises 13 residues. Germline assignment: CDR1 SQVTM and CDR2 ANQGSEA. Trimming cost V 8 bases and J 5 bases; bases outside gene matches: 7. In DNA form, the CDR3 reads TGCAGCATCGGACTAGCGGGATATAACGAGCAGTACTTC. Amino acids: CSIGLAGYNEQYF.

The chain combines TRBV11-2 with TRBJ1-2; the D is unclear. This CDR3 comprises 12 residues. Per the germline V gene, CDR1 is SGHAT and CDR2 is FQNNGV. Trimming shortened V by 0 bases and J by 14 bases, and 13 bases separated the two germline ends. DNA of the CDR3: TGTGCCAGCAGCTTAGAAACTCCTGGTGTGACCTTC. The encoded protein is CASSLETPGVTF.

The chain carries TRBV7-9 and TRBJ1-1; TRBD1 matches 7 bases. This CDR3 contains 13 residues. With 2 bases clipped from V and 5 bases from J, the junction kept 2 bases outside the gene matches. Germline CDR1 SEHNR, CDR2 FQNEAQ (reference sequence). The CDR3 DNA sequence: TGTGCCAGCAGCTTAACAGGGGAGACTGAAGCTTTCTTT. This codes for CASSLTGETEAFF. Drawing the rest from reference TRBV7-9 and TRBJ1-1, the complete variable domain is DTGVSQNPRHKITKRGQNVTFRCDPISEHNRLYWYRQTLGQGPEFLTYFQNEAQLEKSRLLSDRFSAERPKGSFSTLEIQRTEQGDSAMYLCASSLTGETEAFFGQGTRLTVV.

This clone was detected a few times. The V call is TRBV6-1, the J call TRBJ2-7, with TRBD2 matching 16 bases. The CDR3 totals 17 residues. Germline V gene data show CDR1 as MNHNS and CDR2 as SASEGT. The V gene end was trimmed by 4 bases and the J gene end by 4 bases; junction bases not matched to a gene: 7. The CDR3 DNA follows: TGTGCCAGCAGTGTGATTGGGACTAGCGGGAGGGCGTACGAGCAGTACTTC. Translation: CASSVIGTSGRAYEQYF.

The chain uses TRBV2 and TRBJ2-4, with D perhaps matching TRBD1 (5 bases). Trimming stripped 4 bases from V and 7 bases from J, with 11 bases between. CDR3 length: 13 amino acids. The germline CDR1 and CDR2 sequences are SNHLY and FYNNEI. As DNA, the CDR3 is TGTGCCAGCAGTGCCCTCAAGGGGAACATTCAGTACTTC. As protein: CASSALKGNIQYF.

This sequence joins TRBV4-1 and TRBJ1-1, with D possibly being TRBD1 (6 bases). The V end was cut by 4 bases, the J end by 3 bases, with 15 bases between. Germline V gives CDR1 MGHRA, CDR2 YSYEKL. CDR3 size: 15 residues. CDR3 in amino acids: CASSRGPAGDTEAFF. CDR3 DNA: TGCGCCAGCAGCCGAGGGCCCGCAGGGGACACTGAAGCTTTCTTT.

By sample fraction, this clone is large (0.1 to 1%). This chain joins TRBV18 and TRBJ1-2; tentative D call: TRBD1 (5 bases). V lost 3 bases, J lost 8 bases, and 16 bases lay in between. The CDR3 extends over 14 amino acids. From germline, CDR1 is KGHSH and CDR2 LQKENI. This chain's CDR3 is CASSPTDGSPGYTF. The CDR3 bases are TGTGCCAGCTCACCGACAGACGGATCACCCGGCTACACCTTC.

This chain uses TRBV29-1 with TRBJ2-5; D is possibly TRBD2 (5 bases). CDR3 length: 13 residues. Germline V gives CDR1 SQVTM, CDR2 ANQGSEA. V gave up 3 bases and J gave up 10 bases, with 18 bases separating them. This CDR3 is CSVDLTRTGVQYF. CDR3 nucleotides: TGCAGCGTTGATTTGACACGAACCGGGGTCCAGTACTTC. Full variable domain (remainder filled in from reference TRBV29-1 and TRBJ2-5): SAVISQKPSRDICQRGTSLTIQCQVDSQVTMMFWYRQQPGQSLTLIATANQGSEATYESGFVIDKFPISRPNLTFSTLTVSNMSPEDSSIYLCSVDLTRTGVQYFGPGTRLLVL.

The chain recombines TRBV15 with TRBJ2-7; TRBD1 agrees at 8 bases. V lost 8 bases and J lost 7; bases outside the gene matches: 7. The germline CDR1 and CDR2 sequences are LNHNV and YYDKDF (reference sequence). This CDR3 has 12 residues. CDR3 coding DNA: TGTGCCACCGGTCTCAGGGGGCAGGAGCAGTACTTC. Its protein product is CATGLRGQEQYF. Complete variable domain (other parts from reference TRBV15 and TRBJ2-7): DAMVIQNPRYQVTQFGKPVTLSCSQTLNHNVMYWYQQKSSQAPKLLFHYYDKDFNNEADTPDNFQSRRPNTSFCFLDIRSPGLGDTAMYLCATGLRGQEQYFGPGTRLTVT.

CDR3 DNA sequence: TGTGCCAGCAGCTTAGAACGCGTCGGGAGAAGCTCTGGAAACACCATATATTTT. Translating gives CASSLERVGRSSGNTIYF. V gene TRBV11-2 combines with J gene TRBJ1-3; D not certain. Germline-derived CDR1 and CDR2 are SGHAT and FQNNGV. CDR3 length: 18 amino acids. Deletions cut 0 bases from V and 0 bases from J, with 15 bases between.

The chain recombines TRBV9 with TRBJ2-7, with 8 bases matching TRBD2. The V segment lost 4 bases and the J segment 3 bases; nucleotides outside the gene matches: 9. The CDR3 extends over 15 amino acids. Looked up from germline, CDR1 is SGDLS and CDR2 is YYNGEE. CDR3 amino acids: CASSTHSSGSYEQYF. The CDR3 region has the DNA TGTGCCAGCAGCACCCACTCCAGCGGGAGCTACGAGCAGTACTTC.

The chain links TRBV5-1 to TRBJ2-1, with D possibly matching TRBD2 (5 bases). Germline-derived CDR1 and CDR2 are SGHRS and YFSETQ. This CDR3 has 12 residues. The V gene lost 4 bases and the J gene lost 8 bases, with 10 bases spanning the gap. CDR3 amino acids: CASSNGLYEQFF. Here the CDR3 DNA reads TGCGCCAGCAGCAACGGACTGTATGAGCAGTTCTTC.

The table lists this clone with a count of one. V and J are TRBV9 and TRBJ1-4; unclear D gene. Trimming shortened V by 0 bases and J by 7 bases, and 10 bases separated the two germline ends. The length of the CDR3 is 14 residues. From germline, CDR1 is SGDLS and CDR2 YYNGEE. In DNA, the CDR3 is TGTGCCAGCAGCGTAGGGGTCGAGGGTGAAAAACTGTTTTTT. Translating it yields CASSVGVEGEKLFF.

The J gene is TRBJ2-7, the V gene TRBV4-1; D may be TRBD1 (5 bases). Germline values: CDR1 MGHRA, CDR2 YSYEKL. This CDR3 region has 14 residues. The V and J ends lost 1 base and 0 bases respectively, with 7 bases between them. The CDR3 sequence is CASSQGDSSYEQYF. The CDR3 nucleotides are TGCGCCAGCAGCCAAGGCGACAGCTCCTACGAGCAGTACTTC.

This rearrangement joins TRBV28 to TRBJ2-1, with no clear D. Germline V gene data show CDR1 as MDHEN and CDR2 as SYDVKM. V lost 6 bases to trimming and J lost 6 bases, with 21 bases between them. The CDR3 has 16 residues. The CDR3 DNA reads TGTGCCAGCAGACACCACCTGGTTGGTTTAACCAATGAGCAGTTCTTC. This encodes CASRHHLVGLTNEQFF.

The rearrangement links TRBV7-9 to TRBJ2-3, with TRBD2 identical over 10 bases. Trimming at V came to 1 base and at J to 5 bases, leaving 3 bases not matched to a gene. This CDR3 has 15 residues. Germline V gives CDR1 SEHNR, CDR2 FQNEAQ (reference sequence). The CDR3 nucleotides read TGTGCCAGCAGCTTAGAATTAGCGGGAGGAGATACGCAGTATTTT. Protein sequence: CASSLELAGGDTQYF.